Given below is one TCR beta chain in context. The length of the CDR3 is 13 residues. V shed 0 bases and J shed 9 bases, with 12 bases lying between them. CDR1 SQVTM and CDR2 ANQGSEA come from the germline V gene. The data derive from a study of blood T cells in healthy people across ages. Next came a second PCR, run for about 7 to 12 cycles, which used a sample-barcoded 5' primer along with a J-beta primer mix. Unique molecular identifiers of 12 random nucleotides labeled each cDNA. TCRdb used MiXCR to reprocess the 5' RACE reads, holding one entry per CDR3 protein. Of fewer than 950,000 distinct CDR3 sequences in the sample, roughly 53% were seen once.

Sequencing was carried out using blood. The chain joins TRBV29-1 to TRBJ1-3; no reliable D call. The receptor's source is an elderly man in good health. Here the CDR3 DNA reads TGCAGCGTTGAAGATCTGTGGGGATCCACCATATATTTT. Amino acids: CSVEDLWGSTIYF. Drawing the rest from reference TRBV29-1 and TRBJ1-3, the complete variable domain is SAVISQKPSRDICQRGTSLTIQCQVDSQVTMMFWYRQQPGQSLTLIATANQGSEATYESGFVIDKFPISRPNLTFSTLTVSNMSPEDSSIYLCSVEDLWGSTIYFGEGSWLTVV.